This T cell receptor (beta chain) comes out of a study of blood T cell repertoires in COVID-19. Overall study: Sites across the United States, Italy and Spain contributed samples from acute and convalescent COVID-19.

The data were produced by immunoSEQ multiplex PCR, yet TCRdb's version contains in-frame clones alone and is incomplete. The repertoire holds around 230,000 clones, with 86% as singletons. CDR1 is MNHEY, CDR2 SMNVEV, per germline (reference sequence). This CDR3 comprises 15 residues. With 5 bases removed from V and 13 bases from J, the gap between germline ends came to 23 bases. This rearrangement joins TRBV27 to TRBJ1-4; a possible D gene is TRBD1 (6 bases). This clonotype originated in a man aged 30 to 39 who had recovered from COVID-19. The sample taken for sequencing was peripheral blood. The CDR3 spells CASSPGRGGPLVLFF. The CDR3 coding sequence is TGTGCCAGCAGTCCAGGGCGGGGGGGGCCGCTGGTACTGTTTTTT.